The rows below give T cell receptor beta chains drawn from one sample of a study of blood T cell repertoires in COVID-19. Measured with immunoSEQ multiplex PCR; TCRdb has only the in-frame clones, and not every one. The sample lists tens of thousands of clones, approximately 90% occurring once. Sequencing was carried out using peripheral blood. Receptors were obtained from a human donor in a cohort sampled during active COVID-19. Each CDR3 is given with its conserved first and last residue. D genes are given only for firm matches. Part of the rows lack a size; the others show once, few, many or a class for expanded clones.

v_gene: TRBV11-2
abundance: .
j_gene: TRBJ2-7
d_gene: TRBD2
CDR3aa: CASSSPSGSLAYEQYF
CDR3nt: TGTGCCAGCAGCTCCCCTAGCGGAAGCCTTGCATACGAGCAGTACTTC

v_gene: TRBV4-1
abundance: .
j_gene: TRBJ1-5
d_gene: TRBD1
CDR3aa: CASSQSDRGNQPQHF
CDR3nt: TGCGCCAGCAGCCAGTCGGACAGGGGAAATCAGCCCCAGCATTTT

v_gene: TRBV5-4
abundance: .
j_gene: TRBJ1-6
d_gene: .
CDR3aa: CASSLDWSGNNSPLHF
CDR3nt: TGTGCCAGCAGCTTGGATTGGTCAGGGAATAATTCACCCCTCCACTTT

v_gene: TRBV11-2
abundance: .
j_gene: TRBJ1-2
d_gene: TRBD1
CDR3aa: CASSIGQGENYGYTF
CDR3nt: TGTGCCAGCAGCATAGGACAGGGCGAAAACTATGGCTACACCTTC

v_gene: TRBV28
abundance: .
j_gene: TRBJ2-7
d_gene: .
CDR3aa: CASSLSNEGMGAAPLSYEQYF
CDR3nt: TGTGCCAGCAGTTTATCTAACGAGGGAATGGGGGCTGCCCCGCTTTCCTACGAGCAGTACTTC

v_gene: TRBV6-2/TRBV6-3
abundance: once
j_gene: TRBJ2-7
d_gene: .
CDR3aa: CASSTDRLSYEQYF
CDR3nt: TGTGCCAGCAGTACGGACAGACTATCCTACGAGCAGTACTTC

v_gene: TRBV25-1
abundance: .
j_gene: TRBJ2-1
d_gene: TRBD2
CDR3aa: CASSRRTSGMVHEQFF
CDR3nt: TGTGCCAGCAGTCGACGGACTAGCGGGATGGTGCATGAGCAGTTCTTC

v_gene: TRBV19
abundance: .
j_gene: TRBJ2-1
d_gene: TRBD2
CDR3aa: CASSIVFTGGPVLEQFF
CDR3nt: TGTGCCAGTAGTATAGTGTTCACGGGGGGGCCAGTCTTAGAGCAGTTCTTC

v_gene: TRBV30
abundance: .
j_gene: TRBJ1-2
d_gene: .
CDR3aa: CAWSPTGISGYTF
CDR3nt: TGTGCCTGGAGCCCGACAGGCATCAGTGGCTACACCTTC

v_gene: TRBV9
abundance: .
j_gene: TRBJ2-1
d_gene: .
CDR3aa: CASSPPVVSYNEQFF
CDR3nt: TGTGCCAGCAGCCCGCCTGTAGTGTCCTACAATGAGCAGTTCTTC

v_gene: TRBV20-1
abundance: .
j_gene: TRBJ2-1
d_gene: .
CDR3aa: CSVLSGNEQFF
CDR3nt: TGCAGTGTGCTAAGTGGCAATGAGCAGTTCTTC

v_gene: TRBV2
abundance: .
j_gene: TRBJ2-1
d_gene: .
CDR3aa: CASHRGGERNEQFF
CDR3nt: TGTGCCAGCCACAGAGGGGGGGAGCGAAATGAGCAGTTCTTC

v_gene: TRBV11-3
abundance: .
j_gene: TRBJ2-1
d_gene: .
CDR3aa: CASSLVGAGSYNEQFF
CDR3nt: TGTGCCAGCAGCTTAGTAGGAGCAGGGTCGTACAATGAGCAGTTCTTC

v_gene: TRBV28
abundance: .
j_gene: TRBJ2-7
d_gene: .
CDR3aa: CASSLLGLAYEQYF
CDR3nt: TGTGCCAGCAGTTTATTAGGCCTAGCCTACGAGCAGTACTTC

v_gene: TRBV6-2/TRBV6-3
abundance: .
j_gene: TRBJ1-1
d_gene: TRBD1
CDR3aa: CASSYDRDSPNTEAFF
CDR3nt: TGTGCCAGCAGTTACGATAGGGACAGCCCGAACACTGAAGCTTTCTTT